Below, one T cell receptor beta chain is given with its context. Trimming pared 6 bases from V and 3 bases from J, leaving 12 bases between. The CDR3 extends over 12 amino acids. The germline V gene has CDR1 SQVTM and CDR2 ANQGSEA. This entry is derived from a study of human T cells and chemical hapten exposure. Time point: pre-sensitization, week 0. As to treatment: therapeutic diphenylcyclopropenone sensitization with weekly scalp DPC. The authors extracted total RNA from unfractionated whole blood. TCRdb redid the calling of the RACE reads with MiXCR, one entry per CDR3 protein. There are tens of thousands of distinct CDR3 sequences in the sample; 10% to 15% occur only once, and around 1.9% lies in the top ten.

The TCR was taken from a woman between 40 and 50 years old with alopecia areata. Some clones in this sample may be carry-over from other donors' samples. This specimen was whole blood, taken in connection with sensitization to the hapten diphenylcyclopropenone (DPC). The chain combines TRBV29-1 with TRBJ2-7; possible D gene TRBD1, 6 bases. The CDR3 nucleotides are TGCAGCGTCCTTGGGGGCCTCTACGAGCAGTACTTC. Translated: CSVLGGLYEQYF.